The rows below give T cell receptor beta chains drawn from one sample of a study of blood T cell repertoires in COVID-19. Clones were sequenced by immunoSEQ multiplex PCR, and TCRdb holds only the in-frame ones, with some missing. The table lists roughly 400,000 clones, around 92% of them singletons. Sequenced sample: PBMCs or T cells enriched from blood (not recorded which). These receptors all come from a woman in her twenties or thirties who had recovered from COVID-19. Both conserved end residues are part of each CDR3. The order of the fields is V gene, D gene, clone size, J gene, CDR3 DNA, CDR3 protein. A D gene is named only where the DNA matches it firmly. Clone size is given for some rows only: seen once, a few or many times, or a class if the clone is expanded.

v_gene: TRBV5-1; d_gene: -; abundance: -; j_gene: TRBJ1-1; CDR3nt: TGCGCCAGCAGCTTGACACGGGGAAACACTGAAGCTTTCTTT; CDR3aa: CASSLTRGNTEAFF
v_gene: TRBV7-2; d_gene: -; abundance: -; j_gene: TRBJ1-2; CDR3nt: TGTGCCAGCAGCTATTGGGGGAGGAACTATGGCTACACCTTC; CDR3aa: CASSYWGRNYGYTF
v_gene: TRBV28; d_gene: -; abundance: -; j_gene: TRBJ2-7; CDR3nt: TGTGCCAGCAGCCGCCTATGGTCCTACGAGCAGTACTTC; CDR3aa: CASSRLWSYEQYF
v_gene: TRBV6-5; d_gene: TRBD1; abundance: -; j_gene: TRBJ2-7; CDR3nt: TGTGCCAGCTATACAGGGGAGATTGGATCCGAGCAGTACTTC; CDR3aa: CASYTGEIGSEQYF
v_gene: TRBV2; d_gene: TRBD2; abundance: -; j_gene: TRBJ2-2; CDR3nt: TGTGCCAGCAGGACCCTAGCGGGAGCCGCCACCGGGGAGCTGTTTTTT; CDR3aa: CASRTLAGAATGELFF
v_gene: TRBV28; d_gene: -; abundance: -; j_gene: TRBJ2-3; CDR3nt: TGTGCCAGCAGGCCAGACAGGCCGCAATTCACAGATACGCAGTATTTT; CDR3aa: CASRPDRPQFTDTQYF
v_gene: TRBV24-1; d_gene: TRBD1; abundance: once; j_gene: TRBJ2-2; CDR3nt: TGTGCCACCAGTAACAGGGGAAGGGACACCGGGGAGCTGTTTTTT; CDR3aa: CATSNRGRDTGELFF
v_gene: TRBV7-3; d_gene: TRBD2; abundance: -; j_gene: TRBJ2-7; CDR3nt: TGTGCCAGCAGCTCCAAGACTAGCGGACCAGAGCGGGCCTACGAGCAGTACTTC; CDR3aa: CASSSKTSGPERAYEQYF
v_gene: TRBV20-1; d_gene: -; abundance: -; j_gene: TRBJ1-4; CDR3nt: TGCAGTGCTAGTTCACACCTTAATGAAAAACTGTTTTTT; CDR3aa: CSASSHLNEKLFF
v_gene: TRBV3-1/TRBV3-2; d_gene: -; abundance: -; j_gene: TRBJ1-2; CDR3nt: TGTGCCAGCAGCCAAGATCTGTCAGACAGGAGCTATGGCTACACCTTC; CDR3aa: CASSQDLSDRSYGYTF
v_gene: TRBV18; d_gene: TRBD1; abundance: -; j_gene: TRBJ2-5; CDR3nt: TGTGCCAGCTCACCACTCCCTTTAGGGGGCAATTCGGAGACCCAGTACTTC; CDR3aa: CASSPLPLGGNSETQYF
v_gene: TRBV28; d_gene: TRBD1; abundance: -; j_gene: TRBJ1-3; CDR3nt: TGTGCCAGCAGTCCCAGCACGCGACTGACAGGGTCTGGAAACACCATATATTTT; CDR3aa: CASSPSTRLTGSGNTIYF
v_gene: TRBV18; d_gene: -; abundance: -; j_gene: TRBJ1-1; CDR3nt: TGTGCCACAAGGACCTCGGGACAGAACACTGAAGCTTTCTTT; CDR3aa: CATRTSGQNTEAFF
v_gene: TRBV10-3; d_gene: -; abundance: -; j_gene: TRBJ1-2; CDR3nt: TGTGCCATCAGTGGGTCCGGGGAGGGGAATGGCTACACCTTC; CDR3aa: CAISGSGEGNGYTF
v_gene: TRBV5-6; d_gene: -; abundance: -; j_gene: TRBJ1-5; CDR3nt: TGTGCCAGCAGCTTAATAAATCAGCCCCAGCATTTT; CDR3aa: CASSLINQPQHF
v_gene: TRBV11-2; d_gene: -; abundance: -; j_gene: TRBJ2-3; CDR3nt: TGTGCCAGCAGCTTAGATCGGGGAGATACGCAGTATTTT; CDR3aa: CASSLDRGDTQYF
v_gene: TRBV7-2; d_gene: TRBD2; abundance: -; j_gene: TRBJ2-7; CDR3nt: TGTGCCAGCAGCTCTAGCGGGAGCTCCTACGAGCAGTACTTC; CDR3aa: CASSSSGSSYEQYF
v_gene: TRBV7-9; d_gene: -; abundance: once; j_gene: TRBJ1-3; CDR3nt: TGTGCCAGCAGCGCAGGGCCTGGAAACACCATATATTTT; CDR3aa: CASSAGPGNTIYF
v_gene: TRBV5-6; d_gene: -; abundance: -; j_gene: TRBJ1-1; CDR3nt: TGTGCCACCCTCCGAGGACGGGGCACTGAAGCTTTCTTT; CDR3aa: CATLRGRGTEAFF
v_gene: TRBV5-1; d_gene: -; abundance: -; j_gene: TRBJ2-7; CDR3nt: TGCGCCAGCAGCGGACAAACCTACGAGCAGTACTTC; CDR3aa: CASSGQTYEQYF
v_gene: TRBV6-5; d_gene: -; abundance: -; j_gene: TRBJ1-1; CDR3nt: TGTGCCAGCACCGACTACCCGAACACTGAAGCTTTCTTT; CDR3aa: CASTDYPNTEAFF
v_gene: TRBV25-1; d_gene: -; abundance: -; j_gene: TRBJ2-7; CDR3nt: TGTGCCAGCAGTGAATTTTTTACGGGTCTTGTTTACGAGCAGTACTTC; CDR3aa: CASSEFFTGLVYEQYF
v_gene: TRBV10-2; d_gene: -; abundance: -; j_gene: TRBJ2-3; CDR3nt: TGCGCCAGCAGTGAGGCCAGGGGGGAGTATTTT; CDR3aa: CASSEARGEYF
v_gene: TRBV5-4; d_gene: TRBD2; abundance: -; j_gene: TRBJ2-3; CDR3nt: TGTGCCAGCAGCTTGGACCCCGTAGCGGGGGTACGTGATACGCAGTATTTT; CDR3aa: CASSLDPVAGVRDTQYF
v_gene: TRBV7-2; d_gene: TRBD1; abundance: -; j_gene: TRBJ1-2; CDR3nt: TGTGCCAGCAGCTCGACCGGGACAGGGGTCGTCTATGGCTACACCTTC; CDR3aa: CASSSTGTGVVYGYTF
v_gene: TRBV7-9; d_gene: TRBD2; abundance: -; j_gene: TRBJ2-7; CDR3nt: TGTGCCAGCAGCCCTCGGACTAGCGGGAACCCCTACGAGCAGTACTTC; CDR3aa: CASSPRTSGNPYEQYF
v_gene: TRBV25-1; d_gene: TRBD1; abundance: -; j_gene: TRBJ1-3; CDR3nt: TGTGCCAGCAGTGTACAGGGGGCTGGAAACACCATATATTTT; CDR3aa: CASSVQGAGNTIYF
v_gene: TRBV7-9; d_gene: TRBD2; abundance: -; j_gene: TRBJ2-7; CDR3nt: TGTGCCAGCAGCTTACCTAGCGGGCCCTACGAGCAGTACTTC; CDR3aa: CASSLPSGPYEQYF
v_gene: TRBV19; d_gene: TRBD1; abundance: few; j_gene: TRBJ1-1; CDR3nt: TGTGCCAGTACCCCGGGACAGGATGACACTGAAGCTTTCTTT; CDR3aa: CASTPGQDDTEAFF
v_gene: TRBV9; d_gene: TRBD2; abundance: -; j_gene: TRBJ2-5; CDR3nt: TGTGCCAGCAGCCATACTAGCGCAGAGACCCAGTACTTC; CDR3aa: CASSHTSAETQYF
v_gene: TRBV7-8; d_gene: -; abundance: -; j_gene: TRBJ1-2; CDR3nt: TGTGCCAGCAGCTTATCATTCGGGGGGCCCTATGGCTACACCTTC; CDR3aa: CASSLSFGGPYGYTF
v_gene: TRBV4-3; d_gene: TRBD1; abundance: -; j_gene: TRBJ1-5; CDR3nt: TGCGCCAGCAGCCAAGATTGGGCAGGGGGAACCTCTCAGCCCCAGCATTTT; CDR3aa: CASSQDWAGGTSQPQHF
v_gene: TRBV30; d_gene: -; abundance: -; j_gene: TRBJ1-2; CDR3nt: TGTGCCTGGGGGGAGACGGCAACTAACTATGGCTACACCTTC; CDR3aa: CAWGETATNYGYTF
v_gene: TRBV24-1; d_gene: TRBD2; abundance: once; j_gene: TRBJ2-1; CDR3nt: TGTGCCACCAGTGATAGGACCGGGACTAGCAATGAGCAGTTCTTC; CDR3aa: CATSDRTGTSNEQFF
v_gene: TRBV7-9; d_gene: TRBD1; abundance: -; j_gene: TRBJ2-2; CDR3nt: TGTGCCAGCTCCCCGGGACAGGGACTTTCCGGGGAGCTGTTTTTT; CDR3aa: CASSPGQGLSGELFF
v_gene: TRBV2; d_gene: -; abundance: -; j_gene: TRBJ2-6; CDR3nt: TGTGCCAGCAGTATAACTCTCTCTGGGGCCAACGTCCTGACTTTC; CDR3aa: CASSITLSGANVLTF
v_gene: TRBV7-2; d_gene: TRBD1; abundance: -; j_gene: TRBJ1-5; CDR3nt: TGTGCCAGCAGCGAAGGACAGGGAATGCATTTT; CDR3aa: CASSEGQGMHF